The rows below give T cell receptor beta chains drawn from one sample of a study of T cells in Graves' hyperthyroidism and ophthalmopathy. Each CDR3 protein is one row after TCRdb ran MiXCR on the multiplex PCR reads. The table has a few hundred thousand distinct CDR3 sequences, approximately 25% seen once. Material: blood. The receptors were sampled from a man aged 45-60 years with Graves' hyperthyroidism. The conserved cysteine and the conserved F or W are not part of the CDR3 here.

j_call	v_call	cdr3_aa
TRBJ2-3	TRBV5-1	ASSTGQGGDTQY
TRBJ1-2	TRBV2	ASSGTVGYT
TRBJ2-1	TRBV5-4	ASSERTRSPFNEQF
TRBJ2-3	TRBV11-2	ASSLVTSGSKTDTQY
TRBJ1-2	TRBV6-5	ASSYSRGNGYT
TRBJ2-1	TRBV2	ASSIAGFPLGDEQF
TRBJ1-1	TRBV28	ASSLPGRSTEAF
TRBJ1-1	TRBV5-5	ASSPQGFPQAF
TRBJ2-1	TRBV27	ASSFVEAGDEQF
TRBJ2-5	TRBV11-2	ASSWARLADHGTQY
TRBJ1-1	TRBV6-1	ASIEDVPEAF
TRBJ2-1	TRBV5-1	ASSRRQGTGNEQF
TRBJ1-3	TRBV20-1	SARGGERSGNTIY
TRBJ2-4	TRBV5-5	ASSSPSKNIQC
TRBJ2-2	TRBV28	ASMTANTGELF
TRBJ2-7	TRBV18	ASSHSFDEQY
TRBJ2-7	TRBV29-1	SVRDRGTYEQY
TRBJ1-1	TRBV5-1	ASRFDTEAF
TRBJ1-2	TRBV19	ASKSEGANYGYT
TRBJ2-7	TRBV11-3	ASSPRTSFYEQY
TRBJ2-7	TRBV20-1	SASRQVPPYEQY
TRBJ2-3	TRBV5-1	ASGTNSGRAGDTQY
TRBJ2-7	TRBV30	ALRRDRDHEQY